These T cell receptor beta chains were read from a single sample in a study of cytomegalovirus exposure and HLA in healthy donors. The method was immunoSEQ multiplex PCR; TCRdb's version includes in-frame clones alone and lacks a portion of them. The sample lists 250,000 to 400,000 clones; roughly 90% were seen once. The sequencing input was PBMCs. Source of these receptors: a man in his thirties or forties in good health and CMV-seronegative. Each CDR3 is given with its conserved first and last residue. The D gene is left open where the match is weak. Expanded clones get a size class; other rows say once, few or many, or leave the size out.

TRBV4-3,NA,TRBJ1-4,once,TGCGCCAGCAGCCAAGACCGGGGGGATGAAAAACTGTTTTTT,CASSQDRGDEKLFF
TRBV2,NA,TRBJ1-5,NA,TGTGCCAGCAGCCCTGACTGGAGCAGCAATCAGCCCCAGCATTTT,CASSPDWSSNQPQHF
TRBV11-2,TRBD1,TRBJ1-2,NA,TGTGCCAGCAGCTTGGGACAGGGGGCTCTCCTACTCGGCTACACCTTC,CASSLGQGALLLGYTF
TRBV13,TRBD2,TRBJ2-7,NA,TGTGCCAGCAGCCTGGGACTAGCGGGGGGTTCCTCCTACGAGCAGTACTTC,CASSLGLAGGSSYEQYF
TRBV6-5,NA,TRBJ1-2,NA,TGTGCCAGCCGCCCGGTGGGGGCGCGTAACTATGGCTACACCTTC,CASRPVGARNYGYTF
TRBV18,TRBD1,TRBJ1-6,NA,TGTGCCAGCTCGCTACTGGACAGGGACTCACCCCTCCACTTT,CASSLLDRDSPLHF
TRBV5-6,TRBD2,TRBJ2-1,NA,TGTGCCAGCAGCCGATCCAGGACTAGCGGGGGGTGGGATGAGCAGTTCTTC,CASSRSRTSGGWDEQFF
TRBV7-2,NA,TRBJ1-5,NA,TGTGCCAGCAGCTTTAGTTGGTTCCGCGGGCCCCAGCATTTT,CASSFSWFRGPQHF
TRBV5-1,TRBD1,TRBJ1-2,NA,TGCGCCAGCAGCGGCGGGACAGGGGTTCCTGGCTACACCTTC,CASSGGTGVPGYTF
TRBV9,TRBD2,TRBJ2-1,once,TGTGCCAGCACCCCCGGGACTAGCGGGGGGGCATCGGAGCAGTTCTTC,CASTPGTSGGASEQFF
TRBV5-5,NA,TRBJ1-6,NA,TGTGCCAGCAGCCCTGCTCCTCAGGTGAAGCAAGTCCACTTT,CASSPAPQVKQVHF
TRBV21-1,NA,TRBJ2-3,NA,TGTGCCAGCAGCCCAGGGCCTGCCCAAGACACAGATACGCAGTATTTT,CASSPGPAQDTDTQYF
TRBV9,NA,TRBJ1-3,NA,TGTGCCAGCAGCGTACAACATCTTGGAAACACCATATATTTT,CASSVQHLGNTIYF
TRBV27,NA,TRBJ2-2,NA,TGTGCCAGCAGCGTCAGTCCGTGGAACACCGGGGAGCTGTTTTTT,CASSVSPWNTGELFF
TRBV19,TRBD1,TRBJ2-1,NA,TGTGCCAGCCAAGACAGGGAGAAACTCAATGAGCAGTTCTTC,CASQDREKLNEQFF
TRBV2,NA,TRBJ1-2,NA,TGTGCCAGCAAGGAGACCGCAGCTTTCTATGGCTACACCTTC,CASKETAAFYGYTF
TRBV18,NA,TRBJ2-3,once,TGTGCCAGCTCAGTCGGACTGGAAGATACGCAGTATTTT,CASSVGLEDTQYF
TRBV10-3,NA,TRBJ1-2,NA,TGTGCCATTTGGGACTACAACTTTAACTATGGCTACACCTTC,CAIWDYNFNYGYTF
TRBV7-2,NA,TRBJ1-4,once,TGTGCCAGCAGCTCTCGGGGGGGCAGGAATGAAAAACTGTTTTTT,CASSSRGGRNEKLFF
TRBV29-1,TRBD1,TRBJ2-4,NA,TGCAGCGTAGGACAGGGGCTAGCCAAAAACATTCAGTACTTC,CSVGQGLAKNIQYF
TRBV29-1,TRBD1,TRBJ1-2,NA,TGCAGCGTAGAGGACAGGGGCTATGGCTACACCTTC,CSVEDRGYGYTF
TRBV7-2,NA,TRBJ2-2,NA,TGTGCCAGAACTCGGGGGGCCGGCGGGGAGCTGTTTTTT,CARTRGAGGELFF
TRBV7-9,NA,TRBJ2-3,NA,TGTGCCAGCAGCTTAGCGAGGCAGATAGATACGCAGTATTTT,CASSLARQIDTQYF
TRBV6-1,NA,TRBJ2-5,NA,TGTGCCAGCAGTCCTCCGACCAGGGGCGGGGAGACCCAGTACTTC,CASSPPTRGGETQYF